One sample yielded the 10 T cell receptor beta chains listed below, sequenced in a study of vaccination effects on CD4 cells after COVID-19 (dated by TCRdb to 2022 to 2024). Library prep was done by the immunoSEQ multiplex PCR assay. Here the immuneACCESS table is served through TCRdb, limited to in-frame sequences with V and J called. Missing clones are a known gap in these copies; in checked studies unresolved V genes cover under half, and the rest lacks a known reason. For this sample the table gives 40,000 or so clones, of which around 79% were detected only once. In total, the top ten clones hold 25% to 35% of the sample. The ViraFEST assay stimulated PBMC with viral peptide pools and then used TCR sequencing to identify antigen-specific CD4+ T cell clonotypes by expansion. After more than 9 days of culture, CD4+ T cells were isolated with the EasySep CD4+ T cell isolation kit. PCR-confirmed SARS-CoV-2 infection had occurred in convalescent patients between March and December 2020, before the Alpha, Beta and Delta variants emerged in the United States.

These receptors have no identified antigens. The sample consisted of CD4+ T cells from PBMCs cultured with a peptide pool, taken before COVID-19 vaccination. The receptor set was obtained from a human donor who had a prior SARS-CoV-2 infection.

This clone was seen once. The rearrangement links TRBV24-1 to TRBJ2-7; 7 bases map to TRBD1. Germline CDR1 is KGHDR and CDR2 is SFDVKD. V dropped 4 bases and J dropped 2; count of bases not matched to a gene: 10. This CDR3 has 16 amino acids. The CDR3 nucleotides read TGTGCCACCAGTGACACCGTCGACAGGGAAGCCTACGAGCAGTACTTC. It is translated as CATSDTVDREAYEQYF.

The chain is built from TRBV4-3 and TRBJ2-7; 8 nucleotides match TRBD1. Germline V CDR1 and CDR2: LGHNA, YSLEER. V was pared by 1 base and J by 4 bases, with 3 bases of the junction left unmatched. The CDR3 has 14 amino acids. CDR3 protein: CASSQGTGIYEQYF. The CDR3 nucleotides are TGCGCCAGCAGCCAAGGGACAGGGATTTACGAGCAGTACTTC.

This chain joins TRBV4-3 and TRBJ2-1, with D perhaps matching TRBD1 (6 bases). CDR3 size: 14 residues. Germline V CDR1 and CDR2: LGHNA, YSLEER. Trimming pared 4 bases from V and 6 bases from J, leaving 13 bases between. CDR3 residues: CASSRTQGFNEQFF. The CDR3 region has the DNA TGCGCCAGCAGCCGAACACAGGGTTTCAATGAGCAGTTCTTC.

The chain is built from TRBV10-3 and TRBJ2-5; unclear D gene. The germline V and J ends were trimmed by 0 bases and 4 bases, with 3 bases remaining between them. Germline CDR1 ENHRY, CDR2 SYGVKD. The CDR3 extends over 12 amino acids. This CDR3 is CAISESRETQYF. The CDR3, as DNA: TGTGCCATCAGTGAGTCGAGAGAGACCCAGTACTTC.

The chain joins TRBV7-3 to TRBJ1-5; D is uncertain. The ends were cut back, 5 bases at V and 2 bases at J, with 7 bases in the middle. The CDR3 sequence is 13 residues long. Germline V lookup: CDR1 SGHTA, CDR2 FQGTGA. The CDR3 DNA follows: TGTGCCAGCAGCCCGACGGGCAATCAGCCCCAGCATTTT. This sequence encodes CASSPTGNQPQHF.

V gene TRBV13 combines with J gene TRBJ2-7, with 7 bases lining up with TRBD1. J gave up 2 bases and V 5 bases, and 6 bases lay outside the gene matches. Germline V CDR1 and CDR2: PRHDT, FYEKMQ (reference sequence). The CDR3 has 14 amino acids. The CDR3 nucleotides read TGTGCCAGCAGCCCGACAGGGACCCCCTACGAGCAGTACTTC. Translating gives CASSPTGTPYEQYF.

The gene calls are TRBV18 and TRBJ1-5, with 8 bases fitting TRBD1. CDR1 is KGHSH and CDR2 is LQKENI in the germline V gene. V trimming: 3 bases; J trimming: 5 bases; junction bases outside the gene matches: 0. The CDR3 extends over 13 amino acids. The CDR3 reads CASSPTGDQPQHF. CDR3 coding DNA: TGTGCCAGCTCACCGACAGGGGATCAGCCCCAGCATTTT. Together with reference TRBV18 and TRBJ1-5, the CDR3 gives the full variable domain: NAGVMQNPRHLVRRRGQEARLRCSPMKGHSHVYWYRQLPEEGLKFMVYLQKENIIDESGMPKERFSAEFPKEGPSILRIQQVVRGDSAAYFCASSPTGDQPQHFGDGTRLSIL.

CDR3 protein: CASSHLTGTGVPYEQYF. The CDR3 bases are TGCGCCAGCAGCCATCTAACCGGGACAGGGGTTCCCTACGAGCAGTACTTC. The rearrangement links TRBV4-1 to TRBJ2-7; 10 bases map to TRBD1. The CDR3 has 17 residues. V shed 3 bases and J 2 bases; nucleotides not matched to a gene: 10. The germline V gene encodes CDR1 MGHRA and CDR2 YSYEKL.

The chain uses TRBV5-4 and TRBJ2-7; TRBD2 aligns across 9 bases. The CDR3 length is 17 residues. CDR1 and CDR2 (germline): SGHNT, YYREEE (reference sequence). V trimming: 8 bases; J trimming: 2 bases; junction bases outside the gene matches: 17. The CDR3, as DNA: TGTGCCAGTCACCCCCTCTGGGAGAGCGGGAGGCCCTACGAGCAGTACTTC. It specifies CASHPLWESGRPYEQYF.

The chain is built from TRBV12-1 and TRBJ2-5. TRBV12-1 is assigned pseudogene status. The CDR3 length is 17 residues. The CDR3 loop reads CASSPPCVETGGETQYF. The CDR3 DNA reads as TGTGCCAGCAGCCCCCCCTGCGTTGAGACAGGAGGGGAGACCCAGTACTTC.